This T cell receptor beta chain appears in the sequencing data of a study of blood T cells in healthy people across ages. Whole-study context: Every two T cells gave about one barcoded beta molecule via template switching. Study results and caveats: Observed TCR beta diversity per million T cells went down as age went up. This fall followed a roughly linear course with age.

This CDR3 contains 16 residues. Then a second PCR, running about 7 to 11 cycles, was carried out with a sample-barcoded 5' primer and a J-beta primer mix. Through a template-switch adaptor with 12 random nucleotides, each cDNA molecule received a tag. A single record per CDR3 protein comes from TCRdb applying MiXCR to the 5' RACE reads. The table includes more than 1 million distinct CDR3 sequences, 40% to 50% detected once. Turning to this clonotype: Its antigen is unidentified.

Sequences were obtained from blood. The sequence came from a woman aged 55-70 years in good health. The chain recombines TRBV21-1 with TRBJ2-5; TRBD1 reflects the table's D call only, with no check against the DNA. The tail of the sequence fits TRBJ2-7 better, so the J call may be wrong. TRBV21-1 is a recognized pseudogene. Here the CDR3 reads CASSPSTRGPTYEQYF. CDR3 DNA: TGTGCCAGCAGCCCGTCGACAAGGGGCCCTACCTACGAGCAGTACTTC.